The 10 T cell receptor beta chains given below trace back to one sample, sequenced in a study of cytomegalovirus exposure and HLA in healthy donors (dated by TCRdb to about 2017). Library preparation employed the immunoSEQ multiplex PCR assay. For the multiplex PCR, a mixture combining 60 forward primers for TCR Vbeta segments and 13 reverse primers for TCR Jbeta segments was used. TCRdb provides this immuneACCESS table in a form limited to in-frame rearrangements. Some clones are lacking; in checked studies, under half of them reflect an unresolved V gene, and why the rest are absent is not known. The sample table shows around 64,000 clones, and roughly 90% are seen once. Roughly 2% of the sample rests with the top ten. Sequenced sample: PBMCs. The receptors shown here come from a young woman in good health and CMV-seronegative.

The chain combines TRBV7-9 with TRBJ1-2; possibly TRBD1 for D (5 bases). The CDR3 is 11 amino acids. V lost 3 bases and J lost 6, with 5 bases in between. Germline V lookup: CDR1 SEHNR, CDR2 FQNEAQ (reference sequence). This CDR3 reads CASSFRDGYTF. DNA for the CDR3: TGTGCCAGCAGCTTCAGGGATGGCTACACCTTC.

The chain is built from TRBV2 and TRBJ1-5; no clear D. The germline gives CDR1 SNHLY, CDR2 FYNNEI. This CDR3 spans 13 amino acids. Trimming took off 4 bases at V and 6 bases at J, with 10 bases between the two ends. Here the CDR3 DNA reads TGTGCCAGCAGTGTTGACAAGTTTCAGCCCCAGCATTTT. Protein sequence: CASSVDKFQPQHF.

The table lists this clone with a count of one. J is TRBJ1-4 and V is TRBV5-1; a possible D gene is TRBD1 (5 bases). Germline lookup yields CDR1 SGHRS and CDR2 YFSETQ. CDR3 size: 15 residues. The germline V and J ends were trimmed by 3 bases and 7 bases, with 16 bases remaining between them. The CDR3 loop is CASSSFSGQGEKLFF. The CDR3 nucleotides are TGCGCCAGCAGCTCGTTCTCGGGTCAGGGTGAAAAACTGTTTTTT.

The chain uses TRBV28 and TRBJ2-7, with D possibly being TRBD2 (6 bases). Germline values: CDR1 MDHEN, CDR2 SYDVKM. The CDR3 has 12 residues. The ends were cut back, 4 bases at V and 6 bases at J, with 10 bases in the middle. CDR3 amino acids: CASSSGTAEQYF. The CDR3 DNA is TGTGCCAGCAGTTCCGGGACTGCCGAGCAGTACTTC.

The V and J genes are TRBV5-1 and TRBJ2-5; D is unresolved. The V gene lost 1 base and the J gene lost 5 bases, with 9 bases spanning the gap. Germline loops: CDR1 SGHRS, CDR2 YFSETQ. This CDR3 has 13 residues. The CDR3 loop is CASSLPYVETQYF. The DNA of the CDR3 is TGCGCCAGCAGCTTGCCCTATGTCGAGACCCAGTACTTC.

This chain links TRBV4-2 with TRBJ1-5, with 12 nucleotides matching TRBD1. The CDR3 sequence is 16 residues long. Germline CDR1 reads LGHNA; CDR2 reads YNFKEQ. The trim removed 3 bases at V and 2 bases at J, leaving 2 bases unmatched. CDR3 loop: CASSQGTGGGNQPQHF. CDR3 DNA sequence: TGTGCCAGCAGCCAGGGGACAGGGGGCGGCAATCAGCCCCAGCATTTT.

The V and J genes are TRBV28 and TRBJ2-3; 7 bases fit TRBD1. Germline loops: CDR1 MDHEN, CDR2 SYDVKM. The V gene end was trimmed by 8 bases and the J gene end by 0 bases; junction bases not matched to a gene: 5. This CDR3 has 14 residues. CDR3 sequence reads: CASQTGASTDTQYF. The DNA for the CDR3 is TGTGCCAGCCAAACAGGGGCCAGCACAGATACGCAGTATTTT.

The genes are TRBV2 and TRBJ1-5, with a tentative D call TRBD1 (5 bases). The V end was cut by 6 bases, the J end by 1 base, with 7 bases between. Germline CDR1 SNHLY, CDR2 FYNNEI. The CDR3 consists of 13 residues. The CDR3 nucleotides are TGTGCCAGCAGGTCAGGGAGCAATCAGCCCCAGCATTTT. It translates to CASRSGSNQPQHF.

This chain links TRBV18 with TRBJ2-5; no reliable D call. The V and J ends lost 4 bases and 2 bases respectively, with 5 bases between them. CDR1 is KGHSH and CDR2 is LQKENI in the germline V gene. The CDR3 length is 12 residues. Written as DNA, the CDR3 is TGTGCCAGCTCACAGCGTCAAGAGACCCAGTACTTC. It specifies CASSQRQETQYF. Full variable domain (outside the CDR3, taken from reference TRBV18 and TRBJ2-5): NAGVMQNPRHLVRRRGQEARLRCSPMKGHSHVYWYRQLPEEGLKFMVYLQKENIIDESGMPKERFSAEFPKEGPSILRIQQVVRGDSAAYFCASSQRQETQYFGPGTRLLVL.

The genes are TRBV14 and TRBJ2-5; 7 bases align to TRBD2. Trimming at V came to 3 bases and at J to 0 bases, leaving 13 bases not matched to a gene. CDR3 size: 18 residues. Germline loops: CDR1 SGHDN, CDR2 FVKESK. The CDR3 is CASSHLAGDPINQETQYF. For the CDR3, the DNA is TGTGCCAGCAGCCATTTGGCGGGAGACCCCATTAACCAAGAGACCCAGTACTTC.